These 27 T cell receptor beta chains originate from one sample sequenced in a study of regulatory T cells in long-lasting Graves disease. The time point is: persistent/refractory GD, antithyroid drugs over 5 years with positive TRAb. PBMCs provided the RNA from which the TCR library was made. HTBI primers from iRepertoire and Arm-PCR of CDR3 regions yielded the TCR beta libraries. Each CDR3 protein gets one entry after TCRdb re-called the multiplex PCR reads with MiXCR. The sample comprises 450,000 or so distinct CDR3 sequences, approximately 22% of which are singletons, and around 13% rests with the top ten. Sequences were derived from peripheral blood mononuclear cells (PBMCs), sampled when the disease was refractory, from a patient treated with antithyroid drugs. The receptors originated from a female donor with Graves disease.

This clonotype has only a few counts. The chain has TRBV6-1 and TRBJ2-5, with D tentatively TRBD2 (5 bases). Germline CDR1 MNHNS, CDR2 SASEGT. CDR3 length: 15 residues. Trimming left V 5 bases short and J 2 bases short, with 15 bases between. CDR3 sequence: CASSLQPADQETQYF. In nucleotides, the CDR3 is TGTGCCAGCAGTCTCCAGCCAGCGGATCAAGAGACCCAGTACTTC.

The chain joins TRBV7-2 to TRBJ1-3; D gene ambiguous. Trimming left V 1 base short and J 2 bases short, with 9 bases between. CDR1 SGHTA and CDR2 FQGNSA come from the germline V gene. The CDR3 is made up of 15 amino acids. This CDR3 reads CASSLGPGTGNTIYF. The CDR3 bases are TGTGCCAGCAGCTTAGGGCCGGGTACTGGAAACACCATATATTTT.

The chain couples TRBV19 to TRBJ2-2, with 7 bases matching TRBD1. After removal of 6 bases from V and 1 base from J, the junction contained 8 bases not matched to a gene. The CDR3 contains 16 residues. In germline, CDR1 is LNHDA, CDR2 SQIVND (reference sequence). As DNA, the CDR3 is TGTGCCAGTAGCCAAACCGGGACAGTGAACACCGGGGAGCTGTTTTTT. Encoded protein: CASSQTGTVNTGELFF.

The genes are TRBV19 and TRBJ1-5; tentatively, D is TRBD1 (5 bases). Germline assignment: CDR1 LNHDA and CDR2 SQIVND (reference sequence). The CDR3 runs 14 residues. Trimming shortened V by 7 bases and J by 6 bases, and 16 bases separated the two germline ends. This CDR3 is CASTPGRLFQPQHF. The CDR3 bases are TGTGCCAGTACCCCGGGACGGCTTTTTCAGCCCCAGCATTTT.

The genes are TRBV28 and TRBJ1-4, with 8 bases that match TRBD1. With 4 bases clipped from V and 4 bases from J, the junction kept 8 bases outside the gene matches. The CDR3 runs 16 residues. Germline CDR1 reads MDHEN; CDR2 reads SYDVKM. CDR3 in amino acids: CASSSYWDRSNEKLFF. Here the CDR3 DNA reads TGTGCCAGCAGTTCTTATTGGGACAGGAGTAATGAAAAACTGTTTTTT.

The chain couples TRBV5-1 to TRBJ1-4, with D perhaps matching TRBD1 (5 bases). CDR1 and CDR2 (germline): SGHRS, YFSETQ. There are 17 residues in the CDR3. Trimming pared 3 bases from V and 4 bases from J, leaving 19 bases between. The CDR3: CASSWRGQGGGNEKLFF. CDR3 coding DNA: TGCGCCAGCAGCTGGAGAGGCCAGGGCGGAGGTAATGAAAAACTGTTTTTT.

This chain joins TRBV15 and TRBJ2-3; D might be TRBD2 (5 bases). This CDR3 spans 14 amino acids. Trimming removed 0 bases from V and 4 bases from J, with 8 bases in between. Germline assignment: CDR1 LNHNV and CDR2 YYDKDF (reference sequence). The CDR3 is CATSRDGGADTQYF. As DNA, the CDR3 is TGTGCCACCAGCAGAGATGGAGGAGCAGATACGCAGTATTTT.

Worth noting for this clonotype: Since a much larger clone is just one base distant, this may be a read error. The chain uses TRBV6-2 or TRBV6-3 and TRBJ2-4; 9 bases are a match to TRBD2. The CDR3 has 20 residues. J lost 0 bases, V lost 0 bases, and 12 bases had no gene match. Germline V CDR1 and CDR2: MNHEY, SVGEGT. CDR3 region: CASSYSTLRTSATAKNIQYF. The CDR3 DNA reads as TGTGCCAGCAGTTACTCGACCCTACGGACTAGCGCTACAGCCAAAAACATTCAGTACTTC.

The CDR3 sequence: CSASRIRSYEQYF. The CDR3 bases are TGCAGTGCTAGTCGGATACGCTCCTACGAGCAGTACTTC. This rearrangement joins TRBV20-1 to TRBJ2-7; no clear D. This CDR3 comprises 13 residues. The germline V gene has CDR1 DFQATT and CDR2 SNEGSKA (reference sequence). V gave up 3 bases and J gave up 0 bases, with 9 bases separating them.

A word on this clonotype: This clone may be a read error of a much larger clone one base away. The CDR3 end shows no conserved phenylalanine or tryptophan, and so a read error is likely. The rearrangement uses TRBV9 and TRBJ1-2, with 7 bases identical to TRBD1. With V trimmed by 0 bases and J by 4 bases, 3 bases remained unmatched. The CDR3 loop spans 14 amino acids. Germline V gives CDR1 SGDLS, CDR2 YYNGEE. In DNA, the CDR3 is TGTGCCAGCAGCGTAGACCCAGGGGGCTATGGCTACACCTCC. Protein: CASSVDPGGYGYTS.

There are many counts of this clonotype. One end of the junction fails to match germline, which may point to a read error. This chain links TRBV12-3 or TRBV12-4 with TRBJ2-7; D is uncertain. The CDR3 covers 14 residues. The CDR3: CASTVQLTSHEQYF. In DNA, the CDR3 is TGTGCCAGCACCGTACAACTTACCTCCCACGAGCAGTACTTC.

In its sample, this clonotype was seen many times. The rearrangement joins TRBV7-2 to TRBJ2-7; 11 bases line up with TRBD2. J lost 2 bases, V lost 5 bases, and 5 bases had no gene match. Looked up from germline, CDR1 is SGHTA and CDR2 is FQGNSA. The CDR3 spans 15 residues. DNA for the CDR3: TGTGCCAGCAGCCCGACTAGCGGGGCCACCTACGAGCAGTACTTC. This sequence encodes CASSPTSGATYEQYF. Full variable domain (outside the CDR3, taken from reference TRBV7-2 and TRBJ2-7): GAGVSQSPSNKVTEKGKDVELRCDPISGHTALYWYRQSLGQGLEFLIYFQGNSAPDKSGLPSDRFSAERTGGSVSTLTIQRTQQEDSAVYLCASSPTSGATYEQYFGPGTRLTVT.

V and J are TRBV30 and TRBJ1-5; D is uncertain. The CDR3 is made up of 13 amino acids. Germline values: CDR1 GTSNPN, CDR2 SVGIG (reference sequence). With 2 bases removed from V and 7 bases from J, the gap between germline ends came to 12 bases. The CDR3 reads CAWSKEGEQPQHF. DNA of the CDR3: TGTGCCTGGAGTAAAGAGGGTGAACAGCCCCAGCATTTT. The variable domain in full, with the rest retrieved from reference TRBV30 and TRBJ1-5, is SQTIHQWPATLVQPVGSPLSLECTVEGTSNPNLYWYRQAAGRGLQLLFYSVGIGQISSEVPQNLSASRPQDRQFILSSKKLLLSDSGFYLCAWSKEGEQPQHFGDGTRLSIL.

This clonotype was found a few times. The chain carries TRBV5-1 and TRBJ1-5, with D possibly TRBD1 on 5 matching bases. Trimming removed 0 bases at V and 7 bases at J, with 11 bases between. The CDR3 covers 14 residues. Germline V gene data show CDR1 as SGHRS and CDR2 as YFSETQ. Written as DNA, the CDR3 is TGCGCCAGCAGCTTGGCCGGGGCTGGGCAGCCCCAGCATTTT. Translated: CASSLAGAGQPQHF. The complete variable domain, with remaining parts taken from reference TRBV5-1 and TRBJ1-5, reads KAGVTQTPRYLIKTRGQQVTLSCSPISGHRSVSWYQQTPGQGLQFLFEYFSETQRNKGNFPGRFSGRQFSNSRSEMNVSTLELGDSALYLCASSLAGAGQPQHFGDGTRLSIL.

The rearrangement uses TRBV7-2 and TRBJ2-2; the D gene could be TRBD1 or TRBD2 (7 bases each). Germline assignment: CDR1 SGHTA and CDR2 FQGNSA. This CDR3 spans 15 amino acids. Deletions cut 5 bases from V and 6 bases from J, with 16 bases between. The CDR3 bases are TGTGCCAGCAGCCACAGGGGCGGGGGTGCCGGGGAGCTGTTTTTT. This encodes CASSHRGGGAGELFF.

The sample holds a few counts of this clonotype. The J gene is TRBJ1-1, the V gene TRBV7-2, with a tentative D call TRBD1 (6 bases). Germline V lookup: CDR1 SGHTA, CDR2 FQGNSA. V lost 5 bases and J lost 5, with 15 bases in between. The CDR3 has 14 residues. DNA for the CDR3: TGTGCCAGCAGCCTACAGGGATGGGGGACTGAAGCTTTCTTT. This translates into CASSLQGWGTEAFF.

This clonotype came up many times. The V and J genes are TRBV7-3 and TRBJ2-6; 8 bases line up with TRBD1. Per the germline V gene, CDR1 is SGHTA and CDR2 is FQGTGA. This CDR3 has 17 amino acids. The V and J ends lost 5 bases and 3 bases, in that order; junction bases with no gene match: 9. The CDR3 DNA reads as TGTGCCAGCAGCAAAGGGACAGGAGGAGGTGGGGCCAACGTCCTGACTTTC. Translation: CASSKGTGGGGANVLTF.

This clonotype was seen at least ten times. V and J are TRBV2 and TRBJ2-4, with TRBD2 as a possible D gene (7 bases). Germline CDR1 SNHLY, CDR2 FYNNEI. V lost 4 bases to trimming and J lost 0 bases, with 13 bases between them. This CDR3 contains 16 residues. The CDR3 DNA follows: TGTGCCAGCAGTGCTGGCGGGGGCTTAGCCAAAAACATTCAGTACTTC. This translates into CASSAGGGLAKNIQYF.

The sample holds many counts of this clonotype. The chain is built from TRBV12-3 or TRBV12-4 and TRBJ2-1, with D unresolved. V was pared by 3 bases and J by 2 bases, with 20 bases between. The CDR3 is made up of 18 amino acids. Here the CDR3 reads CASSFLLERPNPYNEQFF. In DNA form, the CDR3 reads TGTGCCAGCAGTTTTCTTCTCGAGCGACCGAACCCCTACAATGAGCAGTTCTTC.

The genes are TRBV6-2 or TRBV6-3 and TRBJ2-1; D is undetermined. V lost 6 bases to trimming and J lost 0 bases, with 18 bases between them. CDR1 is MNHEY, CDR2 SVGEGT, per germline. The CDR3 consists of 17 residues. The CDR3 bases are TGTGCCAGCAGGCCTGAACGGGCCCCCTACTCCTACAATGAGCAGTTCTTC. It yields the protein CASRPERAPYSYNEQFF.

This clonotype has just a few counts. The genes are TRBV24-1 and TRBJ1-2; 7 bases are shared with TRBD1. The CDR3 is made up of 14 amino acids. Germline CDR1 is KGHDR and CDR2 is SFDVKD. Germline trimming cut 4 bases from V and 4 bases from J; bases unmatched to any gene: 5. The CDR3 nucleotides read TGTGCCACCAGTGAGCCCGACAGGGCCTATGGCTACACCTTC. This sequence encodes CATSEPDRAYGYTF.

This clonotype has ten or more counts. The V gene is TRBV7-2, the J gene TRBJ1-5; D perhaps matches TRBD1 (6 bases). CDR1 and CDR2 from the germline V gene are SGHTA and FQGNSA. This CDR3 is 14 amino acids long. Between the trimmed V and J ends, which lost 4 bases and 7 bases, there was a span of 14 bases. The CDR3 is CASSSRGAGQPQHF. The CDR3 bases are TGTGCCAGCAGCTCAAGGGGGGCGGGACAGCCCCAGCATTTT.

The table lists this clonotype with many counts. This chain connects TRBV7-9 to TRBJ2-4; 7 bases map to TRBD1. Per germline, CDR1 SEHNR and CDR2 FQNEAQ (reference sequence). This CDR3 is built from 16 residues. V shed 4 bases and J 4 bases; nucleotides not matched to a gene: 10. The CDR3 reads CASSSGTEVRKNIQYF. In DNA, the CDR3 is TGTGCCAGCAGCTCTGGGACAGAAGTTAGAAAAAACATTCAGTACTTC.

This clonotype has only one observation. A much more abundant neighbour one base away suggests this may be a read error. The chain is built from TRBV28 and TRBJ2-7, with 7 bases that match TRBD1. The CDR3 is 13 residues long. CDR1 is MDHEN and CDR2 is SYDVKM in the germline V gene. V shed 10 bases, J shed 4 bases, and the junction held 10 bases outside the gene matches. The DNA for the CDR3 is TGTGCCAACAGACAGGGTCCTCTGTACGAGCAGTACTTC. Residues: CANRQGPLYEQYF. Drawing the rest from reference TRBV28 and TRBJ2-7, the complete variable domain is DVKVTQSSRYLVKRTGEKVFLECVQDMDHENMFWYRQDPGLGLRLIYFSYDVKMKEKGDIPEGYSVSREKKERFSLILESASTNQTSMYLCANRQGPLYEQYFGPGTRLTVT.

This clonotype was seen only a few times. For the CDR3, the DNA is TGTGCCAGCAGCATCTGGACAGGGGAAAGGGAAAAACTGTTTTTT. Its protein is CASSIWTGEREKLFF. The chain uses TRBV7-9 and TRBJ1-4; TRBD1 agrees at 9 bases. The CDR3 has 15 residues. The J segment lost 8 bases and the V segment lost 5 bases, leaving 9 bases of the junction unmatched. Germline V gene lookup returns CDR1 SEHNR and CDR2 FQNEAQ (reference sequence).

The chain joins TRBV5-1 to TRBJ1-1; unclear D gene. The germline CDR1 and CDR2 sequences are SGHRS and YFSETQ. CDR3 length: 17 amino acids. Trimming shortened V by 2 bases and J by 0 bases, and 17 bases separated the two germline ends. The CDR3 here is CASSFLPLWIMNTEAFF. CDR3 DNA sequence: TGCGCCAGCAGCTTTCTCCCCCTTTGGATCATGAACACTGAAGCTTTCTTT.

The CDR3 here is CASSSTRGTKPQHF. DNA of the CDR3: TGTGCCAGTAGTTCCACCAGGGGGACGAAGCCCCAGCATTTT. This chain uses TRBV19 with TRBJ1-5; 7 bases fit TRBD1. Germline trimming cut 5 bases from V and 8 bases from J; bases unmatched to any gene: 9. Germline CDR1 reads LNHDA; CDR2 reads SQIVND (reference sequence). The CDR3 runs 14 residues.